A single sample is the source of the 16 T cell receptor beta chains below, sequenced in a study of prognosis after radiotherapy for stage I lung cancer. Amplicons of TCR beta CDR3 were generated from genomic DNA by two-round multiplex PCR. Every TRBV and TRBJ gene had its own specific primer in first-round PCR. TCRdb itself ran the multiplex PCR reads through MiXCR, one entry per CDR3 protein. The sample consists of roughly 26,000 distinct CDR3 sequences, 25% to 35% of them appearing once. The source was PBMCs, collected before or after stereotactic body radiation therapy (not recorded which). These receptor sequences come from a donor aged 50 or older with non-small cell lung cancer.

Remarks on this clonotype: A read error may explain this, as a much larger clone is one base away. The chain employs TRBV25-1 and TRBJ1-1, with D possibly TRBD1 on 6 matching bases. The CDR3 runs to 14 residues. Germline CDR1 reads MGHDK; CDR2 reads SYGVNS. The CDR3 here is CPSRDPGEYTEAFF. The CDR3 DNA is TGTCCCAGCAGGGACCCAGGGGAGTACACTGAAGCTTTCTTT.

This clonotype was counted many times. The rearrangement joins TRBV28 to TRBJ2-1, with D maybe TRBD2 (7 bases). Trimming cost V 5 bases and J 14 bases, with 22 bases left between them. Germline V gives CDR1 MDHEN, CDR2 SYDVKM. CDR3 length equals 14 residues. CDR3 residues: CASSPIRGGGLKFF. The CDR3 coding sequence is TGTGCCAGCAGTCCAATTAGGGGGGGGGGCTTGAAGTTCTTC.

For this clonotype: A much larger clone differs by one base, so this may be a read error. The chain recombines TRBV6-9 with TRBJ2-3; 8 nucleotides line up with TRBD2. V shed 3 bases, J shed 3 bases, and the junction held 8 bases outside the gene matches. The V gene's germline CDR1 is MNHGY and CDR2 SVAAGI. The CDR3 extends over 16 amino acids. CDR3 sequence reads: CASSYLIAGSTDTQYF. In DNA form, the CDR3 reads TGTGCCAGCAGTTACCTTATAGCGGGAAGTACAGATACGCAGTATTTT.

A note on this clonotype: This could be a read error, since a much larger clone is one nucleotide away. The V call is TRBV4-2, the J call TRBJ1-1; D remains ambiguous. Trimming stripped 5 bases from V and 8 bases from J, with 9 bases between. The CDR3 consists of 11 residues. Germline-derived CDR1 and CDR2 are LGHNA and YNFKEQ. The CDR3 DNA reads as TGTGCCAGCAGCAACCAATTCGAAGCTTTCTTT. Protein sequence: CASSNQFEAFF.

This clonotype has a count of ten or more. The V gene is TRBV11-3, the J gene TRBJ2-5; 14 positions agree with TRBD2. The germline gives CDR1 SGHNT, CDR2 YENEEA. The CDR3 runs 17 residues. Germline trimming cut 5 bases from V and 2 bases from J; bases unmatched to any gene: 7. DNA for the CDR3: TGTGCCAGCAGCCGAGGACTAGCGGGAGGCTCACAAGAGACCCAGTACTTC. Its translation: CASSRGLAGGSQETQYF.

This clonotype was observed at least ten times. This sequence joins TRBV6-1 and TRBJ2-1; D call uncertain. The CDR3 sequence is 15 residues long. V shed 6 bases and J shed 0 bases, with 12 bases lying between them. In germline, CDR1 is MNHNS, CDR2 SASEGT. CDR3 in amino acids: CASSPSLTSYNEQFF. The DNA for the CDR3 is TGTGCCAGCAGCCCAAGCCTTACCTCCTACAATGAGCAGTTCTTC.

This clonotype was counted at least ten times. This sequence joins TRBV5-1 and TRBJ1-1; no definite D call. V dropped 0 bases and J dropped 4 bases, with 13 bases sitting between them. The CDR3 loop spans 15 amino acids. Germline loops: CDR1 SGHRS, CDR2 YFSETQ. CDR3 coding DNA: TGCGCCAGCAGCTTGGATGGGAAAGCTCCCACTGAAGCTTTCTTT. Its protein is CASSLDGKAPTEAFF.

This clonotype was seen a handful of times. One base away lies a much larger clone, so this may be a sequencing read error. This chain joins TRBV28 and TRBJ1-4; TRBD1 matches at 10 bases. The CDR3 spans 20 residues. Germline values: CDR1 MDHEN, CDR2 SYDVKM. The CDR3, as DNA: TGTGCCAGCAGTTTTCAGATCGGACAGGGGGACATCCTTCCTTGGGAAAAAATGTTTTTT. Protein sequence: CASSFQIGQGDILPWEKMFF.

This clonotype was recorded a few times. A read error may explain this, as a much larger clone is one base away. No conserved phenylalanine or tryptophan ends this CDR3, so it is likely a read error. The chain joins TRBV4-2 to TRBJ2-3; D call uncertain. V lost 0 bases and J 0 bases, leaving 7 bases between the germline ends. Germline lookup yields CDR1 LGHNA and CDR2 YNFKEQ. The CDR3 is 15 residues long. CDR3 region: CASSQDFLSTDTQYL. The CDR3 DNA follows: TGTGCCAGCAGCCAAGATTTTCTTAGCACAGATACGCAGTATCTT.

This clonotype showed up just a few times. The chain combines TRBV5-5 with TRBJ1-1; D not resolved. Germline CDR1 SGHKS, CDR2 YYEKEE (reference sequence). CDR3 length equals 14 residues. V was trimmed by 4 bases and J by 3 bases, leaving 13 bases between them. The CDR3 region has the DNA TGTGCCAGCAGCGTCTTTATGGGCGACACTGAAGCTTTCTTT. This codes for CASSVFMGDTEAFF.

This clonotype was seen many times. The V gene is TRBV19, the J gene TRBJ1-2; 8 positions agree with TRBD1. The germline V gene encodes CDR1 LNHDA and CDR2 SQIVND (reference sequence). The CDR3 runs to 14 residues. Trimming removed 5 bases from V and 6 bases from J; junction bases left unmatched: 8. CDR3 nucleotide sequence: TGTGCCAGTAGTTGGACAGGGAGGGGTAATGGCTACACCTTC. This translates into CASSWTGRGNGYTF.

With regard to this clonotype: This may arise from a read error, as a much more abundant clone is one base away. The chain employs TRBV18 and TRBJ2-3; D is unclear. Germline CDR1 and CDR2: KGHSH and LQKENI. Trimming pared 2 bases from V and 5 bases from J, leaving 5 bases between. The CDR3 has 12 amino acids. In nucleotides, the CDR3 is TGTGCCAGCTCACCATTACTAGATACGCAGTATTTT. It specifies CASSPLLDTQYF.

This clonotype was picked up many times. The V and J genes are TRBV5-1 and TRBJ2-7; TRBD1 aligns across 8 bases. The CDR3 sequence is 15 residues long. V dropped 4 bases and J dropped 4; count of bases not matched to a gene: 10. Germline V gene sequence: CDR1 SGHRS, CDR2 YFSETQ. The CDR3 loop reads CASSKGPGQAYEQYF. The CDR3 nucleotides read TGCGCCAGCAGCAAAGGACCGGGACAGGCTTACGAGCAGTACTTC.

This clonotype was counted ten times or more. The V and J genes are TRBV25-1 and TRBJ2-3, with TRBD2 as a possible D gene (5 bases). The germline V gene encodes CDR1 MGHDK and CDR2 SYGVNS. V was pared by 4 bases and J by 2 bases, with 13 bases between. CDR3 length: 15 amino acids. The CDR3 loop reads CASSVRDIFTDTQYF. As DNA, the CDR3 is TGTGCCAGCAGTGTTCGGGATATATTCACAGATACGCAGTATTTT.

This clonotype has just a few counts. V and J are TRBV19 and TRBJ2-2; D could derive from TRBD1 or TRBD2 (5 bases each). Trimming removed 3 bases from V and 4 bases from J, with 15 bases in between. This CDR3 is built from 16 residues. Germline loops: CDR1 LNHDA, CDR2 SQIVND (reference sequence). DNA of the CDR3: TGTGCCAGTAGTATCCTTAGGCTGAGGGGCACCGGGGAGCTGTTTTTT. Translation gives CASSILRLRGTGELFF.

The chain has TRBV6-4 and TRBJ2-1; tentatively, D is TRBD2 (6 bases). Per germline, CDR1 MRHNA and CDR2 SNTAGT. The ends were cut back, 4 bases at V and 0 bases at J, with 13 bases in the middle. The CDR3 has 16 residues. CDR3: CASSAEPGGSYNEQFF. In nucleotides, the CDR3 is TGTGCCAGCAGTGCAGAGCCCGGGGGCTCCTACAATGAGCAGTTCTTC.